This T cell receptor (beta chain) emerged from a study of blood T cell repertoires in COVID-19. Overall study context: Acute and convalescent COVID-19 samples came from the United States, Italy and Spain. Sample material is recorded as cDNA or gDNA derived from T cells, B-cell-depleted T cells, or PBMCs.

Per the authors' pipeline: Using reference gene primer amplification, nucleated cell counts were estimated. The assay was immunoSEQ multiplex PCR, and TCRdb's table has in-frame clones only and misses some. V, J and clone size reflect that table, while D and trimming were determined from the DNA. Altogether approximately 220,000 clones are present, 80% to 90% being singletons, with the ten largest covering about 4.8%. Cohort assignment relied on participant-reported clinical history. This clone has a handful of counts. The V and J ends lost 5 bases and 4 bases respectively, with 9 bases between them. The CDR3 is made up of 13 amino acids.

The sequence was collected from a woman aged 45-65 years who had been exposed to COVID-19. Sequencing input: PBMCs or T cells enriched from blood (not recorded which). This chain joins TRBV12-3 or TRBV12-4 and TRBJ1-3; possible D gene TRBD1, 5 bases. The CDR3 region is CASSPGGGNTIYF. The CDR3, as DNA: TGTGCCAGCAGTCCCGGGGGGGGAAACACCATATATTTT.